This passage covers 13 T cell receptor beta chains from one sample sequenced in a study of blood T cell repertoires in COVID-19. Here immunoSEQ multiplex PCR was the method, and the copy in TCRdb shows in-frame clones only, minus some. The sample yields about 110,000 clones, around four fifths seen once. The sequenced material came from peripheral blood. The receptor set was obtained from an older woman with acute or convalescent COVID-19.

The rearrangement uses TRBV3-1 (or the pseudogene TRBV3-2) and TRBJ2-7; a weak D match, TRBD1 (6 bases). Germline CDR1 is LGHDT and CDR2 is YNNKEL (reference sequence). Trimming removed 6 bases at V and 2 bases at J, with 11 bases between. The CDR3 has 13 residues. Here the CDR3 reads CASSRDKAYEQYF. The CDR3 coding sequence is TGTGCCAGCAGTCGGGACAAAGCCTACGAGCAGTACTTC.

This chain links TRBV28 with TRBJ1-1; 7 nucleotides agree with TRBD1. Trimming at V came to 5 bases and at J to 11 bases, leaving 8 bases not matched to a gene. The germline V gene encodes CDR1 MDHEN and CDR2 SYDVKM. This CDR3 is built from 12 residues. CDR3 sequence: CASSTDRVYAFF. The CDR3 nucleotides read TGTGCCAGCAGTACCGACAGGGTCTACGCTTTCTTT.

The table lists this clone with a count of one. V is TRBV12-3 or TRBV12-4 and J is TRBJ2-2, with unresolved D. This CDR3 has 13 amino acids. The V gene lost 6 bases and the J gene lost 2 bases, with 7 bases spanning the gap. CDR3 protein: CASSAINTGELFF. The CDR3 nucleotides read TGTGCCAGCAGCGCGATAAACACCGGGGAGCTGTTTTTT.

This sequence joins TRBV5-1 and TRBJ2-4; TRBD1 is a possible D gene (5 bases). V was pared by 4 bases and J by 9 bases, with 14 bases between. The germline V gene has CDR1 SGHRS and CDR2 YFSETQ. The length of the CDR3 is 13 residues. CDR3 in DNA: TGCGCCAGCAGCCCGGACCTTCAGGGCATTCAGTACTTC. Residues: CASSPDLQGIQYF.

The chain employs TRBV28 and TRBJ1-2; D ambiguous. The CDR3 totals 14 residues. The V end was cut by 1 base, the J end by 4 bases, with 10 bases between. Germline V gene lookup returns CDR1 MDHEN and CDR2 SYDVKM. This chain's CDR3 is CASSLLYQRYGYTF. The CDR3 DNA follows: TGTGCCAGCAGTTTATTGTACCAGCGCTATGGCTACACCTTC.

This chain joins TRBV27 and TRBJ2-2, with D uncertain. Germline V gene sequence: CDR1 MNHEY, CDR2 SMNVEV (reference sequence). This CDR3 contains 17 residues. V was cut by 4 bases and J by 1 base, with 16 bases left in between. CDR3 bases: TGTGCCAGCAGTTCGCCGTTTGGCCGGGTGAACACCGGGGAGCTGTTTTTT. It translates to CASSSPFGRVNTGELFF.

The V and J genes are TRBV5-1 and TRBJ2-5, with D possibly matching TRBD2 (5 bases). CDR1 is SGHRS, CDR2 YFSETQ, per germline. V dropped 7 bases and J dropped 1 base, with 14 bases sitting between them. This CDR3 comprises 14 residues. CDR3 residues: CASGELGFQETQYF. CDR3 DNA sequence: TGCGCCAGCGGGGAGTTAGGCTTCCAAGAGACCCAGTACTTC.

This chain uses TRBV2 with TRBJ1-6; 7 bases agree with TRBD1. This CDR3 region has 14 residues. V dropped 7 bases and J dropped 6; count of bases not matched to a gene: 6. Germline CDR1 SNHLY, CDR2 FYNNEI. The CDR3 spells CASKDRAPNSPLHF. The CDR3 nucleotides read TGTGCCAGCAAAGACAGGGCACCTAATTCACCCCTCCACTTT. Drawing the rest from reference TRBV2 and TRBJ1-6, the complete variable domain is EPEVTQTPSHQVTQMGQEVILRCVPISNHLYFYWYRQILGQKVEFLVSFYNNEISEKSEIFDDQFSVERPDGSNFTLKIRSTKLEDSAMYFCASKDRAPNSPLHFGNGTRLTVT.

The V and J genes are TRBV6-2 or TRBV6-3 and TRBJ2-1; 9 bases map to TRBD2. Losses at the gene ends were 2 bases for V and 5 bases for J; bases not matched to a gene: 7. The CDR3 runs to 16 residues. Germline V gives CDR1 MNHEY, CDR2 SVGEGT. The CDR3 DNA reads TGTGCCAGCAGTTACACGGGGACTAGCAGCCACAATGAGCAGTTCTTC. Amino acids: CASSYTGTSSHNEQFF.

Only one count was recorded for this clone. CDR3 sequence: CASSYSRSGRWTGELFF. The CDR3 nucleotides read TGTGCCAGCAGTTACTCGAGGTCCGGGAGATGGACCGGGGAGCTGTTTTTT. The J gene is TRBJ2-2, the V gene TRBV6-2 or TRBV6-3; a possible D gene is TRBD2 (6 bases). The CDR3 length is 17 residues. Trimming removed 0 bases at V and 5 bases at J, with 16 bases between. Germline lookup yields CDR1 MNHEY and CDR2 SVGEGT.

This clone was detected many times. The V gene is TRBV19, the J gene TRBJ1-1; 7 bases map to TRBD1. CDR1 is LNHDA, CDR2 SQIVND, per germline (reference sequence). This CDR3 contains 14 residues. V gave up 7 bases and J gave up 1 base; unmatched junction bases: 6. The CDR3 sequence: CASMGTEQNTEAFF. CDR3 DNA sequence: TGTGCCAGTATGGGGACAGAGCAGAACACTGAAGCTTTCTTT. Drawing the rest from reference TRBV19 and TRBJ1-1, the complete variable domain is DGGITQSPKYLFRKEGQNVTLSCEQNLNHDAMYWYRQDPGQGLRLIYYSQIVNDFQKGDIAEGYSVSREKKESFPLTVTSAQKNPTAFYLCASMGTEQNTEAFFGQGTRLTVV.

V is TRBV24-1 and J is TRBJ2-1; TRBD2 aligns across 11 bases. Germline V lookup: CDR1 KGHDR, CDR2 SFDVKD. The junction had 7 bases not matched to a gene; V was cut back by 6 bases and J by 10 bases. This CDR3 spans 14 amino acids. The chain's CDR3 is CATSRSASGREQFF. CDR3 DNA sequence: TGTGCCACCAGTAGGTCGGCTAGCGGGAGGGAGCAGTTCTTC.

The chain combines TRBV19 with TRBJ1-5; maybe TRBD1 (5 bases). Germline values: CDR1 LNHDA, CDR2 SQIVND (reference sequence). The CDR3 is 15 amino acids. The germline V and J ends were trimmed by 1 base and 6 bases, with 13 bases remaining between them. CDR3 protein: CASSIGGGGTQPQHF. In nucleotides, the CDR3 is TGTGCCAGTAGTATAGGGGGCGGGGGTACTCAGCCCCAGCATTTT. The variable domain in full, completed from reference TRBV19 and TRBJ1-5, reads DGGITQSPKYLFRKEGQNVTLSCEQNLNHDAMYWYRQDPGQGLRLIYYSQIVNDFQKGDIAEGYSVSREKKESFPLTVTSAQKNPTAFYLCASSIGGGGTQPQHFGDGTRLSIL.